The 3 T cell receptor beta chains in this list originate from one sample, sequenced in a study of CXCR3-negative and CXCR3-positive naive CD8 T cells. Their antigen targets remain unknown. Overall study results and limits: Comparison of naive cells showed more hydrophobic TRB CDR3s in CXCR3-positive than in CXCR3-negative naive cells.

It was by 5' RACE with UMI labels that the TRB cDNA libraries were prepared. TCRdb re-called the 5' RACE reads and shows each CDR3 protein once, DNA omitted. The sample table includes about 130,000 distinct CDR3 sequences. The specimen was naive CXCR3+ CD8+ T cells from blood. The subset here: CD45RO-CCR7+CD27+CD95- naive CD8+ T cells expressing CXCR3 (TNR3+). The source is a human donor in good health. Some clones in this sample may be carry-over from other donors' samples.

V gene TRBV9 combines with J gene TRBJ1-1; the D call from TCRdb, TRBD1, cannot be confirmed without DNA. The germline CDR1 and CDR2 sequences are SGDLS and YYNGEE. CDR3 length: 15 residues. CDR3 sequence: CASSLSGDLGTEAFF.

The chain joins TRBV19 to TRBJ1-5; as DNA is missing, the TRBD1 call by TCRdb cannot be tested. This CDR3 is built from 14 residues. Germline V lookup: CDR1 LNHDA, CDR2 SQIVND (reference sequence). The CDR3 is CASSIQGVDQPQHF.

CDR3 sequence: CASSASDTQYF. The gene calls are TRBV9 and TRBJ2-3. Germline V CDR1 and CDR2: SGDLS, YYNGEE. The CDR3 spans 11 residues.